These 19 T cell receptor beta chains originate from one sample sequenced in a study of blood T cells in healthy people across ages. It was with a sample-barcoded 5' primer and a J-beta primer mix that a second PCR of roughly 7 to 12 cycles was run. TCRdb re-analysed the 5' RACE reads in MiXCR, keeping a single row per CDR3 protein. The sample carries about 970,000 distinct CDR3 sequences, roughly half recorded once. Sample: blood. These TCRs come from a woman in her sixties in good health.

The V and J genes are TRBV20-1 and TRBJ2-7; D unclear. There are 13 residues in the CDR3. Trimming took off 0 bases at V and 4 bases at J, with 10 bases between the two ends. In germline, CDR1 is DFQATT, CDR2 SNEGSKA (reference sequence). Here the CDR3 reads CSARDRSKYEQYF. The CDR3 DNA reads TGCAGTGCTAGAGATCGCAGCAAGTACGAGCAGTACTTC.

There are a few counts of this clonotype. The J gene is TRBJ2-3, the V gene TRBV7-2; 9 bases agree with TRBD2. Germline values: CDR1 SGHTA, CDR2 FQGNSA. With V trimmed by 3 bases and J by 4 bases, 2 bases remained unmatched. The CDR3 is 14 amino acids. The CDR3 is CASSLTSGADTQYF. The CDR3 coding sequence is TGTGCCAGCAGCTTGACTAGCGGTGCAGATACGCAGTATTTT.

V is TRBV20-1 and J is TRBJ2-3; TRBD2 is a possible D gene (5 bases). Trimming took off 0 bases at V and 5 bases at J, with 21 bases between the two ends. In germline, CDR1 is DFQATT, CDR2 SNEGSKA (reference sequence). CDR3 length: 17 amino acids. CDR3 sequence reads: CSARELFGGSGGDTQYF. CDR3 DNA sequence: TGCAGTGCTAGAGAACTCTTTGGTGGCTCAGGAGGAGATACGCAGTATTTT.

This clonotype was seen a few times. The chain recombines TRBV21-1 with TRBJ1-5; the listed D gene, TRBD1, was not tested against the DNA. TRBV21-1 is an annotated pseudogene. The CDR3 consists of 14 residues. The CDR3 DNA is TGTGCCAGCAGCAGACAGAGACGCAATCAGCCCCAGCATTTT. It translates to CASSRQRRNQPQHF.

The table lists this clonotype with many counts. V gene TRBV20-1 combines with J gene TRBJ2-5; 8 bases are shared with TRBD2. There are 13 residues in the CDR3. Trimming took 3 bases from V and 5 from J; bases not matched to a gene: 5. The germline gives CDR1 DFQATT, CDR2 SNEGSKA (reference sequence). This CDR3 is CSARGLVGETQYF. Here the CDR3 DNA reads TGCAGTGCTAGGGGACTAGTCGGGGAGACCCAGTACTTC.

The gene calls are TRBV20-1 and TRBJ1-2; D unresolved. The CDR3 sequence is 14 residues long. Trimming pared 0 bases from V and 3 bases from J, leaving 11 bases between. Germline CDR1 is DFQATT and CDR2 is SNEGSKA (reference sequence). CDR3 residues: CSAREGPRYYGYTF. CDR3 sequence (DNA): TGCAGTGCTAGAGAGGGCCCTCGGTACTATGGCTACACCTTC.

This chain uses TRBV20-1 with TRBJ2-1; 8 bases align to TRBD2. The CDR3 is 15 amino acids. Germline V gene data show CDR1 as DFQATT and CDR2 as SNEGSKA (reference sequence). V shed 3 bases and J 6 bases; nucleotides not matched to a gene: 10. Written as DNA, the CDR3 is TGCAGTGCTAGTGGTGGGACTAGTATCCCCAATGAGCAGTTCTTC. Protein: CSASGGTSIPNEQFF.

The chain is built from TRBV28 and TRBJ1-2; D ambiguous. Germline V gene lookup returns CDR1 MDHEN and CDR2 SYDVKM. V shed 2 bases and J shed 4 bases, with 11 bases lying between them. The CDR3 is made up of 14 amino acids. CDR3: CASSLGKRTYGYTF. CDR3 sequence (DNA): TGTGCCAGCAGTTTAGGGAAGAGGACCTATGGCTACACCTTC.

This clonotype came up a few times. J is TRBJ2-5 and V is TRBV12-3 or TRBV12-4; D ambiguous. The ends were cut back, 4 bases at V and 1 base at J, with 10 bases in the middle. This CDR3 is 14 amino acids long. CDR3 coding DNA: TGTGCCAGCAGTTCCCCAAAGAGCCAAGAGACCCAGTACTTC. Translated, it gives CASSSPKSQETQYF.

This clonotype was counted between two and nine times. The chain recombines TRBV3-1 with TRBJ2-5; D may be TRBD2 (5 bases). The better agreement between TRBJ2-7 and the DNA end casts doubt on the J call. The CDR3 length is 11 residues. From germline, CDR1 is LGHDT and CDR2 YNNKEL (reference sequence). The CDR3 sequence is CASSRLSEQYF. CDR3 nucleotide sequence: TGTGCCAGCAGCCGACTATCCGAGCAGTACTTC.

This rearrangement joins TRBV4-1 to TRBJ2-5, with TRBD1 identical over 7 bases. Germline loops: CDR1 MGHRA, CDR2 YSYEKL. The CDR3 runs to 14 residues. V gave up 0 bases and J gave up 9 bases; unmatched junction bases: 7. The CDR3, as DNA: TGCGCCAGCAGCCAAGAAGACAGGGTGATGGCCCAGTACTTC. Residues: CASSQEDRVMAQYF.

This clonotype was seen a few times. This chain uses TRBV6-6 with TRBJ2-7; 8 bases map to TRBD2. CDR3 length: 15 amino acids. CDR1 and CDR2 (germline): MNHNY, SVGAGI (reference sequence). V lost 7 bases to trimming and J lost 2 bases; unmatched junction nucleotides: 10. CDR3 amino acids: CASTYPAGATYEQYF. CDR3 DNA: TGTGCCAGCACCTACCCAGCGGGAGCCACCTACGAGCAGTACTTC.

The V gene is TRBV2, the J gene TRBJ2-3; no reliable D call. Trimming cost V 7 bases and J 2 bases, with 10 bases left between them. Germline V gene lookup returns CDR1 SNHLY and CDR2 FYNNEI. This CDR3 is 13 amino acids long. The CDR3 protein is CASIPHSTDTQYF. CDR3 bases: TGTGCCAGCATTCCGCATTCCACAGATACGCAGTATTTT. The full variable domain, completed using reference TRBV2 and TRBJ2-3, is EPEVTQTPSHQVTQMGQEVILRCVPISNHLYFYWYRQILGQKVEFLVSFYNNEISEKSEIFDDQFSVERPDGSNFTLKIRSTKLEDSAMYFCASIPHSTDTQYFGPGTRLTVL.

The chain links TRBV7-2 to TRBJ2-2; weak D call: TRBD1 (7 bases). The CDR3 is 16 residues long. V lost 2 bases to trimming and J lost 2 bases, with 12 bases between them. The germline V gene has CDR1 SGHTA and CDR2 FQGNSA. For the CDR3, the DNA is TGTGCCAGCAGCTTACAGGGGGGCCTAAACACCGGGGAGCTGTTTTTT. Translated, it gives CASSLQGGLNTGELFF.

Comments on this clonotype: This may arise from a read error, as a much more abundant clone is one base away. The chain has TRBV3-1 and TRBJ2-3; no clear D. The CDR3 length is 14 residues. The germline gives CDR1 LGHDT, CDR2 YNNKEL (reference sequence). CDR3 amino acids: CPSSQDQTSDTQYF. The CDR3 coding sequence is TGTCCCAGCAGCCAAGACCAAACTTCAGATACGCAGTATTTT.

This chain uses TRBV20-1 with TRBJ2-7; D is unclear. The germline V and J ends were trimmed by 5 bases and 1 base, with 18 bases remaining between them. The V gene's germline CDR1 is DFQATT and CDR2 SNEGSKA (reference sequence). This CDR3 has 15 residues. The CDR3 protein is CSAPSSTIRSYEQYF. DNA of the CDR3: TGCAGTGCTCCCTCTTCTACTATCCGGTCCTACGAGCAGTACTTC.

The chain carries TRBV29-1 and TRBJ2-6; TRBD1 aligns across 8 bases. Trimming at V came to 0 bases and at J to 4 bases, leaving 8 bases not matched to a gene. Germline V CDR1 and CDR2: SQVTM, ANQGSEA. This CDR3 has 17 residues. CDR3 region: CSVEDQWTGSGANVLTF. In DNA, the CDR3 is TGCAGCGTTGAAGACCAATGGACAGGGTCCGGGGCCAACGTCCTGACTTTC.

This chain links TRBV11-2 with TRBJ2-3, with D perhaps given as TRBD1 or TRBD2 (5 bases each). Trimming left V 0 bases short and J 2 bases short, with 9 bases between. Germline CDR1 reads SGHAT; CDR2 reads FQNNGV. This CDR3 comprises 15 residues. The CDR3 is CASSLDLGPTDTQYF. The CDR3 DNA reads as TGTGCCAGCAGCTTAGATTTGGGACCCACAGATACGCAGTATTTT.

The V gene is TRBV2, the J gene TRBJ1-2; D is possibly TRBD1 (6 bases). Germline V CDR1 and CDR2: SNHLY, FYNNEI. V was cut by 0 bases and J by 7 bases, with 12 bases left in between. The CDR3 spans 14 residues. CDR3 in amino acids: CASSEADSRSGYTF. CDR3 coding DNA: TGTGCCAGCAGTGAAGCGGACAGCCGAAGTGGCTACACCTTC.